Below, 5 T cell receptor beta chains from the same sample are listed, as sequenced in a study of blood T cell repertoires in COVID-19. Some clones are missing from TCRdb's copy, which holds only in-frame ones; the method was immunoSEQ multiplex PCR. The repertoire holds about 170,000 clones, roughly 79% seen once, with 22% in the top ten. The sample taken for sequencing was peripheral blood. The source is a woman aged 80 or over with acute or convalescent COVID-19.

This sequence joins TRBV15 and TRBJ1-5; D may be TRBD1 (6 bases). Trimming cost V 0 bases and J 6 bases, with 12 bases left between them. The CDR3 has 15 amino acids. Germline-derived CDR1 and CDR2 are LNHNV and YYDKDF (reference sequence). Here the CDR3 DNA reads TGTGCCACCAGCAGAGAACGGGGGGCAGGTCAGCCCCAGCATTTT. Its protein product is CATSRERGAGQPQHF. The variable domain in full, completed from reference TRBV15 and TRBJ1-5, reads DAMVIQNPRYQVTQFGKPVTLSCSQTLNHNVMYWYQQKSSQAPKLLFHYYDKDFNNEADTPDNFQSRRPNTSFCFLDIRSPGLGDTAMYLCATSRERGAGQPQHFGDGTRLSIL.

The V call is TRBV28, the J call TRBJ2-7; D call uncertain. Germline V lookup: CDR1 MDHEN, CDR2 SYDVKM. Trimming took off 7 bases at V and 0 bases at J, with 16 bases between the two ends. This CDR3 region has 15 residues. The CDR3 here is CASMRPALSSYEQYF. DNA for the CDR3: TGTGCCAGCATGAGGCCAGCGCTCAGCTCCTACGAGCAGTACTTC.

The V gene is TRBV5-1, the J gene TRBJ2-1, with TRBD2 matching 12 bases. This CDR3 is 15 amino acids long. Trimming took 4 bases from V and 7 from J; bases not matched to a gene: 6. Germline V gene sequence: CDR1 SGHRS, CDR2 YFSETQ. The CDR3 DNA is TGCGCCAGCAGCGTACTAGCGGGGGGAGAAAATGAGCAGTTCTTC. As protein: CASSVLAGGENEQFF. Using reference TRBV5-1 and TRBJ2-1 for the parts outside the CDR3, the full variable domain is KAGVTQTPRYLIKTRGQQVTLSCSPISGHRSVSWYQQTPGQGLQFLFEYFSETQRNKGNFPGRFSGRQFSNSRSEMNVSTLELGDSALYLCASSVLAGGENEQFFGPGTRLTVL.

This chain uses TRBV30 with TRBJ1-5; D is unclear. Germline V gives CDR1 GTSNPN, CDR2 SVGIG (reference sequence). This CDR3 region has 13 residues. The V gene lost 5 bases and the J gene lost 7 bases, with 15 bases spanning the gap. CDR3 residues: CAWGKDLEQPQHF. For the CDR3, the DNA is TGTGCCTGGGGGAAAGATTTAGAGCAGCCCCAGCATTTT.

V is TRBV15 and J is TRBJ1-3, with 10 bases aligning to TRBD1. CDR1 LNHNV and CDR2 YYDKDF come from the germline V gene (reference sequence). CDR3 size: 16 residues. The V segment lost 6 bases and the J segment 2 bases; nucleotides outside the gene matches: 7. The CDR3 DNA is TGTGCCACCAGGCGCAGGACAGGGGGAACTGGAAACACCATATATTTT. As protein: CATRRRTGGTGNTIYF.